The clone carrying this TCR beta chain was seen more than once but under ten times. TCR beta VDJ combinations and CDR3 sequences were profiled from genomic DNA. TCRdb re-derived calls from the reads in MiXCR, one entry per CDR3 protein. The sample has about 40,000 distinct CDR3 sequences; 60% to 80% are singletons. In patients chosen for sequencing, flow cytometry had shown CD8+CD57+ cell expansion. Blood sampling was performed on the patients, and none of them had received therapy by then. V was pared by 3 bases and J by 4 bases, with 21 bases between. This CDR3 contains 17 residues. The germline gives CDR1 MGHRA, CDR2 YSYEKL. This sample was included in a study of CD8+CD57+ T cells in acquired aplastic anemia.

The chain recombines TRBV4-1 with TRBJ1-1, with D possibly being TRBD1 (6 bases). The sequencing sample was made of sorted CD4+, CD8+, or CD8+CD57+ T cells (not recorded which) from PBMCs. This receptor was identified in a human donor with aplastic anemia. CDR3 in DNA: TGCGCCAGCAGCCAGTCCCCGGGGCAGGGGATAGTCACTGAAGCTTTCTTT. Translation gives CASSQSPGQGIVTEAFF.